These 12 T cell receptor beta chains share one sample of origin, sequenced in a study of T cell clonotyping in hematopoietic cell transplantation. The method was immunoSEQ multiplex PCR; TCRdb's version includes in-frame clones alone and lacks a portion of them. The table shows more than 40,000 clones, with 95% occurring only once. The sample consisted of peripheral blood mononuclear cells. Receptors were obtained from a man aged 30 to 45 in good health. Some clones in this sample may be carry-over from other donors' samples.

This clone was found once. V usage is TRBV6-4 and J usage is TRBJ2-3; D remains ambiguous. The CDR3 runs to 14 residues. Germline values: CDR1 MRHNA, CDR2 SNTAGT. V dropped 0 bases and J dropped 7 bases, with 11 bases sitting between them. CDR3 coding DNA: TGTGCCAGCAGTGACTCGGCGAAGGGATATACGCAGTATTTT. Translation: CASSDSAKGYTQYF.

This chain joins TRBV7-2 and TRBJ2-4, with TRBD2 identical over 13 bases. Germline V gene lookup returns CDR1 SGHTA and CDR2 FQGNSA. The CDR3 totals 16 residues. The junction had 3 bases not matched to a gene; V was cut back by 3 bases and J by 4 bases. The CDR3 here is CASSLTSGGSKNIQYF. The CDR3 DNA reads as TGTGCCAGCAGCTTGACTAGCGGGGGGTCGAAAAACATTCAGTACTTC. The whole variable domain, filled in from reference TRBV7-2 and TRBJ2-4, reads GAGVSQSPSNKVTEKGKDVELRCDPISGHTALYWYRQSLGQGLEFLIYFQGNSAPDKSGLPSDRFSAERTGGSVSTLTIQRTQQEDSAVYLCASSLTSGGSKNIQYFGAGTRLSVL.

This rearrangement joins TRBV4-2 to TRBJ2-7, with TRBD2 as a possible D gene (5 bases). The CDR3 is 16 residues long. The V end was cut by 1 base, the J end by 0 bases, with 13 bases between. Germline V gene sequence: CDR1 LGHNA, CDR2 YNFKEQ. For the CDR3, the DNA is TGTGCCAGCAGCCAAGGGGTCGCCGGGATCTCCTACGAGCAGTACTTC. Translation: CASSQGVAGISYEQYF.

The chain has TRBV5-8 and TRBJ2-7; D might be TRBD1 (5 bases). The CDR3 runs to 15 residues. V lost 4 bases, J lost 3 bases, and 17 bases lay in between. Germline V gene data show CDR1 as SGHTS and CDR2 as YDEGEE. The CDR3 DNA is TGTGCCAGCAGCGAGACAGCCCGCTATCACTACGAGCAGTACTTC. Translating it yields CASSETARYHYEQYF.

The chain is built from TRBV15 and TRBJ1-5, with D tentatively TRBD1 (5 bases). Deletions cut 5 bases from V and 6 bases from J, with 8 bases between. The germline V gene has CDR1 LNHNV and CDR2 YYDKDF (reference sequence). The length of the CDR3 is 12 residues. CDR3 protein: CATSPGSQPQHF. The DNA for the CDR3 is TGTGCCACCAGCCCAGGGAGTCAGCCCCAGCATTTT.

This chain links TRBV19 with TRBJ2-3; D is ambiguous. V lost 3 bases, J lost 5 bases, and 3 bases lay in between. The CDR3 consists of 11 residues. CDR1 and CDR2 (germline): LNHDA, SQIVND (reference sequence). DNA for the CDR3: TGTGCCAGTAGTATTTTAGATACGCAGTATTTT. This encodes CASSILDTQYF.

The CDR3 sequence is CASTLVGGDTQYF. The CDR3 DNA is TGTGCCAGCACCTTAGTTGGGGGAGATACGCAGTATTTT. V gene TRBV5-4 combines with J gene TRBJ2-3; D assignment may be TRBD1 or TRBD2 (5 bases each). Trimming took 6 bases from V and 5 from J, leaving 13 bases between them. This CDR3 is built from 13 residues. CDR1 and CDR2 from the germline V gene are SGHNT and YYREEE (reference sequence).

The CDR3 DNA follows: TGTGCCAGCAGTTTCGTCCAGGGGGCTTTGAACACTGAAGCTTTCTTT. Its translation: CASSFVQGALNTEAFF. This chain joins TRBV27 and TRBJ1-1, with TRBD1 matching over 8 bases. The CDR3 is 16 amino acids. J was trimmed by 0 bases and V by 3 bases; bases with no gene match: 6. Germline CDR1 MNHEY, CDR2 SMNVEV (reference sequence).

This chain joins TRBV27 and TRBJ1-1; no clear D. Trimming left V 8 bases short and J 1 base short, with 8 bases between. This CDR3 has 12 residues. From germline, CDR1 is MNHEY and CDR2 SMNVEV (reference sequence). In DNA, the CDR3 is TGTGCCAGCGGCGAGTGGAACACTGAAGCTTTCTTT. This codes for CASGEWNTEAFF.

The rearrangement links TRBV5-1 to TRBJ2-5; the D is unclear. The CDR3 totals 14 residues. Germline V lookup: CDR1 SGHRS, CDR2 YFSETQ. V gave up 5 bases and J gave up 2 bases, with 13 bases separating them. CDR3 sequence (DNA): TGCGCCAGCAGTCCCCCTGGGCTGCAAGAGACCCAGTACTTC. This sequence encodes CASSPPGLQETQYF.

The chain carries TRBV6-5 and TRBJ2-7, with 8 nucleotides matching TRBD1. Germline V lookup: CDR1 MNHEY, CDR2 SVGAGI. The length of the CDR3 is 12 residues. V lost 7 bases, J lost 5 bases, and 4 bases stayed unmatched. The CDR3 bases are TGTGCCAGCACTCAGACAGGGGACGAGCAGTACTTC. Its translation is CASTQTGDEQYF.

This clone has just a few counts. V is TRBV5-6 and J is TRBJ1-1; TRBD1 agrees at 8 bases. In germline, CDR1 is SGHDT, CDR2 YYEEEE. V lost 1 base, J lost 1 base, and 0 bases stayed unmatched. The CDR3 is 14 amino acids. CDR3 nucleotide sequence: TGTGCCAGCAGCTTGACAGGGGGGAACACTGAAGCTTTCTTT. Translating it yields CASSLTGGNTEAFF.